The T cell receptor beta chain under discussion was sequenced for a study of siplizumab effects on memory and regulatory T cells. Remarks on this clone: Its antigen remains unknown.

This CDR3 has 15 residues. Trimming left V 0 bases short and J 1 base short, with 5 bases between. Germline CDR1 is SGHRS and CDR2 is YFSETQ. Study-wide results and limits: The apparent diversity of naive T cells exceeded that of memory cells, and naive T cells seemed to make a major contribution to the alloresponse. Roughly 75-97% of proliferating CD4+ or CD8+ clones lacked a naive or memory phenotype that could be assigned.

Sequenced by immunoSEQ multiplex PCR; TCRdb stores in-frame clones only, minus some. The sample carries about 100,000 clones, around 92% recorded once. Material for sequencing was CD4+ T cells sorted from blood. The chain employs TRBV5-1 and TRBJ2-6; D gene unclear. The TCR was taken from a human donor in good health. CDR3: CASSLDLSGANVLTF. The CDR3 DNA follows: TGCGCCAGCAGCTTGGATTTGTCTGGGGCCAACGTCCTGACTTTC.